The T cell receptor (beta chain) under discussion was sequenced for a study of response to subunit inactivated influenza vaccine. With 4 bases clipped from V and 3 bases from J, the junction kept 5 bases outside the gene matches. The CDR3 extends over 14 amino acids. The V gene's germline CDR1 is SGHRS and CDR2 YFSETQ. TCRdb reprocessed the RT-PCR reads via MiXCR and lists one record per CDR3 protein. The sample shows about 480,000 distinct CDR3 sequences, about 10% of them seen only once. This clonotype was recorded at least ten times. This specimen consisted of PBMCs from blood, obtained 45 days after vaccination. The V gene is TRBV5-1, the J gene TRBJ1-2, with TRBD1 identical over 8 bases. This TCR derives from a man in his forties or fifties who received an inactivated influenza vaccine. CDR3 bases: TGCGCCAGCAGCATTCAGGGGGCAGACTATGGCTACACCTTC. This gives the protein CASSIQGADYGYTF.